The rows below give T cell receptor beta chains drawn from one sample of a study of T cell repertoires in cytomegalovirus infection. What these receptors recognize is not known. MiXCR, run by TCRdb on the reads, gives a single entry per CDR3 protein. The sample shows hundreds of thousands of distinct CDR3 sequences, roughly a third of them seen only once. The sequencing here drew on cultured PBMCs, taken from culture after CMV antigen stimulation. These receptors all come from a human donor in good health (CMV status not recorded). Some clones in this sample may be carry-over from other donors' samples. The CDR3 runs from the conserved cysteine through the conserved F or W. The D gene is left open where the match is weak. Clone size is stated in some rows and not others, as once, few, many or a class when expanded.

j_gene | d_gene | v_gene | abundance | CDR3aa | CDR3nt
TRBJ2-1 | - | TRBV5-1 | few | CASSLAVGIYNEQFF | TGCGCCAGCAGCTTGGCGGTGGGGATTTACAATGAGCAGTTCTTC
TRBJ2-3 | TRBD2 | TRBV7-2 | - | CASSRSGRGETDTQYF | TGTGCCAGCAGCCGTAGCGGGAGGGGAGAGACAGATACGCAGTATTTT
TRBJ2-3 | TRBD1 | TRBV11-3 | - | CASSRSPGTGVPDTQYF | TGTGCCAGCAGCCGTTCTCCCGGGACAGGGGTCCCAGATACGCAGTATTTT
TRBJ2-5 | - | TRBV7-3 | - | CASSLNGGGGRQETQYF | TGTGCCAGCAGCTTAAACGGAGGGGGGGGAAGACAAGAGACCCAGTACTTC
TRBJ2-1 | TRBD2 | TRBV19 | - | CASTETSGSIHEQFF | TGTGCCAGTACCGAGACTAGCGGGAGTATCCATGAGCAGTTCTTC
TRBJ1-1 | - | TRBV11-2 | - | CASSLFSGGAAFF | TGTGCCAGCAGCTTATTCTCAGGAGGCGCAGCTTTCTTT
TRBJ1-3 | - | TRBV7-6 | - | CASSQTGDERSGNTIYF | TGTGCCAGCAGCCAGACTGGTGACGAACGCTCTGGAAACACCATATATTTT
TRBJ2-3 | TRBD2 | TRBV7-3 | few | CASSWVSGNTDTQYF | TGTGCCAGCAGCTGGGTGAGCGGGAACACAGATACGCAGTATTTT
TRBJ2-1 | TRBD2 | TRBV7-2 | - | CASSVRSSGSSYNEQFF | TGTGCCAGCAGCGTCCGATCTAGCGGGAGTAGCTACAATGAGCAGTTCTTC
TRBJ1-5 | TRBD1 | TRBV12-3/TRBV12-4 | - | CASSPGQGGVGQPQHF | TGTGCCAGCAGTCCGGGACAGGGAGGGGTGGGTCAGCCCCAGCATTTT
TRBJ2-7 | TRBD1 | TRBV7-2 | - | CASSRDSGYEQYF | TGTGCCAGCAGCCGGGACAGTGGCTACGAGCAGTACTTC
TRBJ1-1 | TRBD1 | TRBV20-1 | - | CSASRTGANTEAFF | TGCAGTGCTAGCAGGACAGGGGCGAACACTGAAGCTTTCTTT
TRBJ2-1 | TRBD2 | TRBV11-3 | - | CASSLTGLTDNEQFF | TGTGCCAGCAGCTTAACGGGACTAACGGACAATGAGCAGTTCTTC
TRBJ1-5 | - | TRBV6-9 | - | CPSLASSYPQTSSNQPQHF | TGCCCTTCTCTAGCCAGCAGTTATCCCCAAACTTCTAGCAATCAGCCCCAGCATTTT
TRBJ2-7 | - | TRBV6-2/TRBV6-3 | - | CASSYGGSGHYEQYF | TGTGCCAGCAGTTACGGCGGGTCGGGTCACTACGAGCAGTACTTC
TRBJ2-5 | - | TRBV12-3/TRBV12-4 | - | CASSLLSDRGETQYF | TGTGCCAGCAGTTTATTGTCGGACAGAGGAGAGACCCAGTACTTC
TRBJ1-2 | - | TRBV10-3 | many | CAISPGTGYGYTF | TGTGCCATCAGTCCCGGGACGGGTTATGGCTACACCTTC
TRBJ2-7 | - | TRBV7-8 | many | CASSPDNVLMIEQYF | TGTGCCAGCAGCCCCGACAACGTGCTCATGATCGAGCAGTACTTC
TRBJ2-2 | TRBD1 | TRBV7-2 | few | CASREPGQTTGELFF | TGTGCCAGCAGAGAACCGGGACAGACCACCGGGGAGCTGTTTTTT
TRBJ2-4 | - | TRBV28 | - | CASSSGHPLAKNIQYF | TGTGCCAGCAGTTCAGGACATCCCCTGGCCAAAAACATTCAGTACTTC
TRBJ2-1 | - | TRBV24-1 | few | CATSDLGANNEQFF | TGTGCCACCAGTGATTTGGGTGCGAACAATGAGCAGTTCTTC
TRBJ2-3 | TRBD2 | TRBV20-1 | once | CSASTSGSGTDTQYF | TGCAGTGCCTCCACTAGCGGGAGTGGCACAGATACGCAGTATTTT
TRBJ1-2 | TRBD1 | TRBV11-3 | - | CASSLGDRGLRYGYTF | TGTGCCAGCAGCTTAGGGGACAGGGGGCTGCGGTATGGCTACACCTTC
TRBJ1-2 | TRBD1 | TRBV5-1 | - | CASSPGQAYYGYTF | TGCGCCAGCAGTCCAGGACAGGCTTACTATGGCTACACCTTC
TRBJ2-7 | TRBD2 | TRBV5-6 | - | CASSLARKREGREQYF | TGTGCCAGCAGCTTGGCCCGCAAGCGGGAGGGCCGTGAGCAGTACTTC
TRBJ2-1 | TRBD2 | TRBV7-2 | many | CASSSDGLAGVLPREQFF | TGTGCCAGCAGCTCTGATGGACTAGCGGGAGTCCTACCTCGGGAGCAGTTCTTC
TRBJ2-1 | - | TRBV19 | few | CARLSCSSYNEQFF | TGTGCCAGACTATCTTGCAGCTCCTACAATGAGCAGTTCTTC
TRBJ2-7 | - | TRBV4-3 | - | CASSQEGPTSPYEQYF | TGCGCCAGCAGCCAAGAAGGCCCAACCTCCCCCTACGAGCAGTACTTC
TRBJ2-1 | - | TRBV7-2 | medium-sized | CASSFETGYNEQFF | TGTGCCAGCAGCTTTGAGACTGGTTACAATGAGCAGTTCTTC
TRBJ2-2 | - | TRBV29-1 | - | CSVAVMAGELFF | TGCAGCGTTGCAGTTATGGCCGGGGAGCTGTTTTTT
TRBJ1-2 | - | TRBV7-2 | many | CASSSSSGRVKGYTF | TGTGCCAGCAGTTCCAGTAGTGGGAGGGTGAAAGGCTACACCTTC
TRBJ1-5 | - | TRBV28 | - | CASSPRPPYSNQPQHF | TGTGCCAGCAGTCCCCGTCCCCCGTATAGCAATCAGCCCCAGCATTTT
TRBJ2-2 | TRBD2 | TRBV7-9 | few | CATLAGGGYTGELFF | TGTGCCACCTTAGCGGGAGGAGGATACACCGGGGAGCTGTTTTTT
TRBJ2-1 | TRBD1 | TRBV12-3/TRBV12-4 | few | CASSPPAGQGLDEQFF | TGTGCCAGCAGTCCGCCGGCGGGACAGGGTTTGGATGAGCAGTTCTTC
TRBJ2-3 | TRBD1 | TRBV7-2 | few | CASSRRQGANTQYF | TGTGCCAGCAGCCGAAGACAGGGGGCAAATACGCAGTATTTT
TRBJ2-3 | - | TRBV5-4 | few | CASSLGDLTDTQYF | TGTGCCAGCAGCTTGGGGGACCTCACAGATACGCAGTATTTT
TRBJ2-3 | - | TRBV28 | - | CASSSLPVSYGTDTQYF | TGTGCCAGCAGTTCCCTGCCGGTTAGCTATGGCACAGATACGCAGTATTTT
TRBJ2-4 | - | TRBV6-5 | - | CASSYSTGGGLNIQYF | TGTGCCAGCAGTTACTCGACAGGCGGGGGACTCAACATTCAGTACTTC
TRBJ2-1 | TRBD2 | TRBV5-4 | - | CASSSGTSGRSAEQFF | TGTGCCAGCAGCTCCGGGACTAGCGGGAGGTCGGCTGAGCAGTTCTTC
TRBJ2-7 | TRBD1 | TRBV19 | - | CASSRTGGLEQYF | TGTGCCAGTAGTCGGACAGGGGGTCTCGAGCAGTACTTC